Listed here are 17 T cell receptor beta chains from one sample, sequenced in a study of vaccination effects on CD4 cells after COVID-19. Their antigen targets remain unknown. TCRdb's copy holds only in-frame clones and misses some; the assay was immunoSEQ multiplex PCR. The sample includes about 24,000 clones, about 72% of them seen just once. Prior to sequencing, the ViraFEST assay stimulated PBMC with viral peptide pools, which expanded the antigen-specific CD4+ T cells. The culture ran for roughly ten days, and then CD4+ T cells were isolated. Nobody among the vaccine recipients had prior SARS-CoV-2 infection (nucleocapsid antibodies were negative). Specimen: CD4+ T cells from PBMCs cultured with HCoV-OC43 spike peptides, collected before COVID-19 vaccination. The subset denotes: HCoV-OC43 spike overlapping peptide pool stimulation. Source of these receptors: a human donor who received a COVID-19 vaccine.

The chain is built from TRBV29-1 and TRBJ2-5; TRBD1 matches 11 bases. The CDR3 extends over 12 amino acids. V lost 6 bases, J lost 5 bases, and 2 bases stayed unmatched. The germline V gene encodes CDR1 SQVTM and CDR2 ANQGSEA. The CDR3 is CSVRTGGETQYF. Here the CDR3 DNA reads TGCAGCGTCAGGACAGGGGGCGAGACCCAGTACTTC.

V is TRBV6-5 and J is TRBJ1-4; no definite D call. In germline, CDR1 is MNHEY, CDR2 SVGAGI. Between the trimmed V and J ends, which lost 3 bases and 3 bases, there was a span of 14 bases. CDR3 length: 16 amino acids. CDR3 coding DNA: TGTGCCAGCAGTTATTATCGGGTTTCGGCTAATGAAAAACTGTTTTTT. It translates to CASSYYRVSANEKLFF.

V usage is TRBV29-1 and J usage is TRBJ1-3; D uncertain. Germline V CDR1 and CDR2: SQVTM, ANQGSEA. The CDR3 runs to 14 residues. Trimming took off 1 base at V and 2 bases at J, with 9 bases between the two ends. CDR3 protein: CSVEADATGNTIYF. The CDR3 bases are TGCAGCGTTGAAGCGGACGCGACTGGAAACACCATATATTTT.

The chain is built from TRBV5-4 and TRBJ1-6, with 9 positions matching TRBD1. CDR1 and CDR2 from the germline V gene are SGHNT and YYREEE (reference sequence). Germline trimming cut 4 bases from V and 9 bases from J; bases unmatched to any gene: 8. This CDR3 has 15 residues. The CDR3 nucleotides are TGTGCCAGCAGCGGACAGGGGACCCCGGGTTCACCCCTCCACTTT. Amino acid sequence: CASSGQGTPGSPLHF.

V gene TRBV5-1 combines with J gene TRBJ1-1; D may be TRBD1 (6 bases). V was trimmed by 0 bases and J by 10 bases, leaving 16 bases between them. Germline loops: CDR1 SGHRS, CDR2 YFSETQ. This CDR3 comprises 14 residues. CDR3 nucleotide sequence: TGCGCCAGCAGCTTGGTTTGGGGGCAGGGAGTAGCTTTCTTT. Protein sequence: CASSLVWGQGVAFF. Looking up the rest from reference TRBV5-1 and TRBJ1-1 gives the full variable domain: KAGVTQTPRYLIKTRGQQVTLSCSPISGHRSVSWYQQTPGQGLQFLFEYFSETQRNKGNFPGRFSGRQFSNSRSEMNVSTLELGDSALYLCASSLVWGQGVAFFGQGTRLTVV.

The genes are TRBV7-2 and TRBJ2-6; 8 bases are shared with TRBD1. The CDR3 is made up of 19 amino acids. Unmatched junction bases numbered 13, after V lost 6 bases and J lost 0 bases. Germline CDR1 reads SGHTA; CDR2 reads FQGNSA. CDR3 bases: TGTGCCAGCAGACCCACTCCGGGACAGGAATTCTCTGGGGCCAACGTCCTGACTTTC. Translated, it gives CASRPTPGQEFSGANVLTF.

By frequency in the sample, this clone is medium-sized. This chain connects TRBV2 to TRBJ2-7; no clear D gene. The V end was cut by 9 bases, the J end by 1 base, with 13 bases between. This CDR3 spans 13 amino acids. Per the germline V gene, CDR1 is SNHLY and CDR2 is FYNNEI. The CDR3 DNA reads as TGTGCCAGTAGCCAGTTGGGATCCTACGAGCAGTACTTC. This codes for CASSQLGSYEQYF.

V usage is TRBV5-4 and J usage is TRBJ2-2; 8 nucleotides align to TRBD2. Unmatched junction bases numbered 6, after V lost 0 bases and J lost 5 bases. The CDR3 covers 16 residues. The germline CDR1 and CDR2 sequences are SGHNT and YYREEE (reference sequence). The CDR3 region is CASSLGSGGGTGELFF. The DNA of the CDR3 is TGTGCCAGCAGCTTGGGGAGCGGGGGTGGAACCGGGGAGCTGTTTTTT.

This clone was counted a few times. This chain joins TRBV30 and TRBJ2-1, with 7 nucleotides matching TRBD1. Germline CDR1 is GTSNPN and CDR2 is SVGIG (reference sequence). The J segment lost 3 bases and the V segment lost 3 bases, leaving 11 bases of the junction unmatched. There are 16 residues in the CDR3. The CDR3 region is CAWRAAGTAGYNEQFF. The CDR3 DNA reads as TGTGCCTGGAGAGCGGCCGGGACAGCCGGCTACAATGAGCAGTTCTTC.

The rearrangement uses TRBV24-1 and TRBJ1-5, with TRBD1 identical over 7 bases. With 4 bases clipped from V and 2 bases from J, the junction kept 10 bases outside the gene matches. Germline CDR1 and CDR2: KGHDR and SFDVKD. CDR3 size: 17 residues. CDR3 DNA sequence: TGTGCCACCAGTGACAACAGGGGAGTTGGAGGCAATCAGCCCCAGCATTTT. Translated, it gives CATSDNRGVGGNQPQHF.

The chain uses TRBV11-2 and TRBJ2-2; D perhaps matches TRBD2 (5 bases). This CDR3 is 13 amino acids long. Germline lookup yields CDR1 SGHAT and CDR2 FQNNGV. The V and J ends lost 8 bases and 4 bases respectively, with 11 bases between them. The DNA of the CDR3 is TGTGCCAGCGGGCTAGGACTCACCGGGGAGCTGTTTTTT. This encodes CASGLGLTGELFF.

This chain uses TRBV6-5 with TRBJ1-2; weak D call: TRBD1 (5 bases). V lost 7 bases and J 4 bases, leaving 16 bases between the germline ends. The germline V gene has CDR1 MNHEY and CDR2 SVGAGI. The CDR3 consists of 14 residues. The CDR3 protein is CASTMGGPSYGYTF. In DNA form, the CDR3 reads TGTGCCAGCACCATGGGGGGACCCTCCTATGGCTACACCTTC.

The chain is built from TRBV19 and TRBJ2-1; D unresolved. CDR3 length: 12 amino acids. V was clipped by 3 bases and J by 4 bases, with 4 bases between them. Germline-derived CDR1 and CDR2 are LNHDA and SQIVND (reference sequence). The CDR3 coding sequence is TGTGCCAGTAGTATGGTGTACAATGAGCAGTTCTTC. Translating gives CASSMVYNEQFF.

The V gene is TRBV3-1 (or the pseudogene TRBV3-2), the J gene TRBJ2-4; no firm D call. Germline V gene lookup returns CDR1 LGHDT and CDR2 YNNKEL (reference sequence). The ends were cut back, 1 base at V and 0 bases at J, with 7 bases in the middle. The CDR3 runs 15 residues. CDR3 sequence: CASSQGRLAKNIQYF. Here the CDR3 DNA reads TGTGCCAGCAGCCAAGGCAGACTAGCCAAAAACATTCAGTACTTC.

This clone is deemed medium-sized. The V call is TRBV27, the J call TRBJ1-2; D is unresolved. The CDR3 extends over 17 amino acids. CDR1 is MNHEY and CDR2 is SMNVEV in the germline V gene (reference sequence). With 3 bases removed from V and 4 bases from J, the gap between germline ends came to 21 bases. The CDR3 bases are TGTGCCAGCAGTTTGTCGGAGGCGACTCTGCAACCCTATGGCTACACCTTC. It translates to CASSLSEATLQPYGYTF.

The genes are TRBV7-8 and TRBJ1-5; D gene ambiguous. Germline V lookup: CDR1 SGHVS, CDR2 FQNEAQ. Deletions cut 5 bases from V and 0 bases from J, with 11 bases between. This CDR3 spans 15 amino acids. The CDR3 DNA is TGTGCCAGCAGCATGGACCCTTATAGCAATCAGCCCCAGCATTTT. This codes for CASSMDPYSNQPQHF.

This sequence joins TRBV13 and TRBJ2-3, with D perhaps TRBD2 (5 bases). Looked up from germline, CDR1 is PRHDT and CDR2 is FYEKMQ (reference sequence). V gave up 0 bases and J gave up 1 base, with 17 bases separating them. The CDR3 contains 18 residues. The CDR3 reads CASSLGASGSVGTDTQYF. DNA of the CDR3: TGTGCCAGCAGCTTAGGTGCCAGTGGGAGTGTCGGCACAGATACGCAGTATTTT.